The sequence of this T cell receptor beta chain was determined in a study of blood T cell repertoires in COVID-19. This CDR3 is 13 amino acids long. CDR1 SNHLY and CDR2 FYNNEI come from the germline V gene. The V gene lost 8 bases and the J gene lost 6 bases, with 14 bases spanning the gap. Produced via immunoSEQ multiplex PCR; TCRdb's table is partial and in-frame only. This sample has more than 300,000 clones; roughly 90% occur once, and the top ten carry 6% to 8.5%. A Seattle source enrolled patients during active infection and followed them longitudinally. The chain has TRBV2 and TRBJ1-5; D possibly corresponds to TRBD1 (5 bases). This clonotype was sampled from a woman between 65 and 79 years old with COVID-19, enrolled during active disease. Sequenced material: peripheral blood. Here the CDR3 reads CASRGGISQPQHF. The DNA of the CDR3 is TGTGCCAGCCGCGGGGGTATAAGTCAGCCCCAGCATTTT. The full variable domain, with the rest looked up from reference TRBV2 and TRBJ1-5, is EPEVTQTPSHQVTQMGQEVILRCVPISNHLYFYWYRQILGQKVEFLVSFYNNEISEKSEIFDDQFSVERPDGSNFTLKIRSTKLEDSAMYFCASRGGISQPQHFGDGTRLSIL.